This T cell receptor beta chain was identified in a study of T cell responses to AZD1222 COVID-19 vaccine. Some clones are missing from TCRdb's copy, which holds only in-frame ones; the method was immunoSEQ multiplex PCR. In the table there are approximately 120,000 clones, around 90% of which are singletons. The CDR3 consists of 13 residues. The germline V gene has CDR1 SNHLY and CDR2 FYNNEI. With V trimmed by 6 bases and J by 7 bases, 6 bases remained unmatched. In its sample, this clone was seen a few times. This rearrangement joins TRBV2 to TRBJ1-5; 7 positions match TRBD1. Sample: peripheral blood, taken on day 0 of AZD1222 vaccination. The sequence derives from an adult in good health. The CDR3 sequence is CASRGRGEQPQHF. In DNA form, the CDR3 reads TGTGCCAGCAGGGGCAGGGGGGAACAGCCCCAGCATTTT.